These T cell receptor beta chains were read from a single sample in a study of regulatory T cells in long-lasting Graves disease. From the multiplex PCR reads, TCRdb called clonotypes with MiXCR, one entry per CDR3 protein. Of roughly 500,000 distinct CDR3 sequences in the sample, 13% are singletons; the top ten hold roughly 10%. These data were also filed under a second study, of T cells in Graves' hyperthyroidism and ophthalmopathy.

The material was peripheral blood mononuclear cells (PBMCs), obtained at new diagnosis, from a patient treated with antithyroid drugs. These receptors all come from a man younger than 40 with Graves disease. Both conserved end residues are part of each CDR3. D genes are given only for firm matches. Only part of the rows carry a size: once, few, many, or a class if the clone is expanded.

size: few
D: -
J: TRBJ1-2
V: TRBV20-1
CDR3: CSATRHRDAGSYTF
DNA: TGCAGTGCTACCAGACACCGGGACGCAGGAAGCTACACCTTC

size: -
D: -
J: TRBJ2-1
V: TRBV11-2
CDR3: CASSFFSSHEQFF
DNA: TGTGCCAGCAGCTTTTTTTCTTCGCATGAGCAGTTCTTC

size: few
D: TRBD2
J: TRBJ2-3
V: TRBV4-1
CDR3: CASSQQREGDTQYF
DNA: TGCGCCAGCAGCCAACAGCGGGAGGGTGATACGCAGTATTTT

size: few
D: -
J: TRBJ1-2
V: TRBV4-2
CDR3: CASSQGAGARSDYTF
DNA: TGTGCCAGCAGCCAAGGGGCGGGCGCGAGAAGTGACTACACCTTC

size: -
D: -
J: TRBJ1-1
V: TRBV18
CDR3: CASSPGTVMNTEALF
DNA: TGTGCCAGCTCACCAGGGACGGTGATGAACACTGAAGCTCTCTTT

size: -
D: TRBD2
J: TRBJ2-1
V: TRBV4-1
CDR3: CASTAGGGISYNEQFF
DNA: TGCGCCAGCACCGCGGGGGGGGGGATATCCTACAATGAGCAGTTCTTC

size: many
D: -
J: TRBJ1-5
V: TRBV12-3/TRBV12-4
CDR3: CASSFGQGGNQPQHF
DNA: TGTGCCAGCAGTTTCGGGCAGGGTGGCAATCAGCCCCAGCATTTT

size: many
D: -
J: TRBJ2-2
V: TRBV29-1
CDR3: CSVAGSAGNTGELFF
DNA: TGCAGCGTTGCGGGTAGCGCTGGGAACACCGGGGAGCTGTTTTTT

size: many
D: -
J: TRBJ2-1
V: TRBV12-3/TRBV12-4
CDR3: CASSLKAVLLF
DNA: TGTGCCAGCAGCCTAAAAGCGGTTCTGCTCTTC

size: -
D: -
J: TRBJ2-7
V: TRBV20-1
CDR3: CSANLTPGVYNYF
DNA: TGCAGTGCTAATCTCACGCCAGGGGTCTATAATTACTTC

size: many
D: -
J: TRBJ2-2
V: TRBV20-1
CDR3: CRLRRGKNTGELFF
DNA: TGCAGGTTACGGCGCGGGAAGAACACCGGGGAGCTGTTTTTT

size: few
D: -
J: TRBJ1-6
V: TRBV6-2/TRBV6-3
CDR3: CASSEAGGNSPLHF
DNA: TGTGCCAGCAGTGAAGCGGGCGGCAATTCACCCCTCCACTTT

size: -
D: TRBD1
J: TRBJ2-7
V: TRBV28
CDR3: CASSLNRGTGSMEQYF
DNA: TGTGCCAGCAGTTTAAACCGAGGGACAGGGTCTATGGAGCAGTACTTC

size: -
D: -
J: TRBJ1-4
V: TRBV5-1
CDR3: CASSLEDPTNEKLFF
DNA: TGCGCCAGCAGCTTGGAGGACCCAACTAATGAAAAACTGTTTTTT

size: many
D: -
J: TRBJ1-3
V: TRBV28
CDR3: CASSSSGTNTIYF
DNA: TGTGCCAGCAGTTCTAGCGGGACAAACACCATATATTTT

size: -
D: TRBD2
J: TRBJ2-7
V: TRBV14
CDR3: CASSPPGLDWFEQYF
DNA: TGTGCCAGCAGCCCCCCGGGACTAGATTGGTTCGAGCAGTACTTC

size: few
D: TRBD2
J: TRBJ2-7
V: TRBV5-1
CDR3: CASSPRGLAENYEQYF
DNA: TGCGCCAGCAGCCCTAGGGGACTAGCGGAGAACTACGAGCAGTACTTC

size: -
D: -
J: TRBJ2-4
V: TRBV4-1
CDR3: CASSNKTTNIQYF
DNA: TGCGCCAGCAGCAATAAGACCACAAACATTCAGTACTTC

size: many
D: TRBD2
J: TRBJ2-1
V: TRBV29-1
CDR3: CSVGASGSDEQFF
DNA: TGCAGCGTAGGCGCTAGCGGGTCGGATGAGCAGTTCTTC

size: few
D: TRBD2
J: TRBJ2-1
V: TRBV29-1
CDR3: CSVGYGRAWGSYNEQFF
DNA: TGCAGCGTTGGTTACGGGAGGGCATGGGGGTCCTACAATGAGCAGTTCTTC

size: few
D: TRBD1
J: TRBJ2-7
V: TRBV10-3
CDR3: CATFGDSLSTVKYF
DNA: TGTGCCACCTTTGGGGACAGCCTATCTACGGTGAAGTACTTC

size: -
D: TRBD1
J: TRBJ2-5
V: TRBV27
CDR3: CASSFGTGGSQETQYF
DNA: TGTGCCAGCAGTTTCGGGACAGGGGGGTCACAAGAGACCCAGTACTTC

size: many
D: -
J: TRBJ2-2
V: TRBV10-1
CDR3: CASSGRETGELFF
DNA: TGCGCCAGCAGCGGCAGGGAGACCGGGGAGCTGTTTTTT

size: many
D: -
J: TRBJ1-1
V: TRBV27
CDR3: CASSYREDTEAFF
DNA: TGTGCCAGCAGTTATCGCGAGGACACTGAAGCTTTCTTT

size: many
D: -
J: TRBJ2-3
V: TRBV29-1
CDR3: CSVQKWRQPSTDTQYF
DNA: TGCAGCGTTCAAAAGTGGAGGCAACCTAGCACAGATACGCAGTATTTT

size: -
D: -
J: TRBJ1-6
V: TRBV30
CDR3: CAWSVSSPLHF
DNA: TGTGCCTGGAGTGTGAGTTCACCCCTCCACTTT

size: many
D: -
J: TRBJ2-5
V: TRBV12-3/TRBV12-4
CDR3: CASSHRGPQETQYF
DNA: TGTGCCAGCAGTCACCGGGGCCCTCAAGAGACCCAGTACTTC

size: many
D: -
J: TRBJ1-2
V: TRBV27
CDR3: CASSPGRHYGYTF
DNA: TGTGCCAGCAGCCCGGGCAGGCACTATGGCTACACCTTC

size: many
D: TRBD1
J: TRBJ1-5
V: TRBV2
CDR3: CASSAQGDQPQHF
DNA: TGTGCCAGCAGTGCACAGGGGGATCAGCCCCAGCATTTT

size: many
D: -
J: TRBJ2-2
V: TRBV20-1
CDR3: CSAFKPSTNTGELFF
DNA: TGCAGTGCTTTTAAACCCAGCACGAACACCGGGGAGCTGTTTTTT

size: -
D: -
J: TRBJ1-1
V: TRBV9
CDR3: CASSVEGRVNTEAFF
DNA: TGTGCCAGCAGCGTAGAAGGCAGGGTGAACACTGAAGCTTTCTTT

size: many
D: TRBD1
J: TRBJ1-5
V: TRBV2
CDR3: CASRAGTGGNQPQHF
DNA: TGTGCCAGCAGAGCCGGGACAGGGGGCAACCAGCCCCAGCATTTT